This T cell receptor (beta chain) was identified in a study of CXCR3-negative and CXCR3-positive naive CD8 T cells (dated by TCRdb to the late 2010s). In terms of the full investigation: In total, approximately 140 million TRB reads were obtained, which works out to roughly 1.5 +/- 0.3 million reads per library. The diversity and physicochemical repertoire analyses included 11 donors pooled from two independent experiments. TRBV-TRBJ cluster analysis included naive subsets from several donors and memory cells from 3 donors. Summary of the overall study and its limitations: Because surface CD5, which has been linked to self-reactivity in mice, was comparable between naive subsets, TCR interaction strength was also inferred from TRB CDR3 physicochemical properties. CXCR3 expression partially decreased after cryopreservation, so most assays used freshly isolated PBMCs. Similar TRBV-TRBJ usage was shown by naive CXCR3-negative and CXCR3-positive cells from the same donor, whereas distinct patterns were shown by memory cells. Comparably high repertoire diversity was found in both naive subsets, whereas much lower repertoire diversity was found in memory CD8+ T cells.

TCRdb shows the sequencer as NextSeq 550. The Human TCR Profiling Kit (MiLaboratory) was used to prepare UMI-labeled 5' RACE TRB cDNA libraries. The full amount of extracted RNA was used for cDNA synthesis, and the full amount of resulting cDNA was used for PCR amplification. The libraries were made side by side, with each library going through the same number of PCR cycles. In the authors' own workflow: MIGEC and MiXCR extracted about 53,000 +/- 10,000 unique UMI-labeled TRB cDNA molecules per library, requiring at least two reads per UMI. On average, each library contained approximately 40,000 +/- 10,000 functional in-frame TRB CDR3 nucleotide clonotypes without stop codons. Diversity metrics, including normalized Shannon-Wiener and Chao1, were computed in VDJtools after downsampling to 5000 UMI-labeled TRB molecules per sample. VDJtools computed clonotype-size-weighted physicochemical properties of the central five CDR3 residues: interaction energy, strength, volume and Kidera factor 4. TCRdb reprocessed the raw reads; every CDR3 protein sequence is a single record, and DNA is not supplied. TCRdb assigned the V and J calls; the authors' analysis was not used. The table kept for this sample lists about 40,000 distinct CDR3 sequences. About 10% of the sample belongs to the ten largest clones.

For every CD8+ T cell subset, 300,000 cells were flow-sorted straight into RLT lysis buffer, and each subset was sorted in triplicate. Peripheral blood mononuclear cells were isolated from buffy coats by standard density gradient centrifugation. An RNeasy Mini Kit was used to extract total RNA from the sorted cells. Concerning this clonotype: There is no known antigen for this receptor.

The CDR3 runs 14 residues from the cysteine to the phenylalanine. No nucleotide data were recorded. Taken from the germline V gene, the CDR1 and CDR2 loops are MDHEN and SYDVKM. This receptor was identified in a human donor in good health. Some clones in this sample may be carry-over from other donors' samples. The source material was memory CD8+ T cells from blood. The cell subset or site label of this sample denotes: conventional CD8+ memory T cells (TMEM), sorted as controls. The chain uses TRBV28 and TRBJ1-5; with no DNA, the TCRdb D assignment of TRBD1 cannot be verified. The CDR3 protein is CASSHETVNQPQHF.